The 5 T cell receptor beta chains below come from one sample, sequenced in a study of blood T cell repertoires in COVID-19. Sequencing was performed with immunoSEQ multiplex PCR; in TCRdb, only in-frame clones are kept and a portion is missing. The table records around 140,000 clones, 75% to 90% of them present only once. Sequencing was carried out using peripheral blood. These receptors were obtained from a man over 45 with active or convalescent COVID-19.

This clone was observed a single time. At the DNA level, this CDR3 is encoded by other sequences in the same sample as well. The rearrangement joins TRBV3-1 (or the pseudogene TRBV3-2) to TRBJ1-3; TRBD1 agrees at 7 bases. The CDR3 extends over 14 amino acids. The germline CDR1 and CDR2 sequences are LGHDT and YNNKEL (reference sequence). The V gene end was trimmed by 4 bases and the J gene end by 2 bases; junction bases not matched to a gene: 2. The CDR3 region has the DNA TGTGCCAGCAGCCCAGGGGGACCTGGAAACACCATATATTTT. The encoded protein is CASSPGGPGNTIYF.

The J gene is TRBJ1-1, the V gene TRBV11-2; D perhaps matches TRBD1 (5 bases). CDR3 size: 14 residues. CDR1 is SGHAT, CDR2 FQNNGV, per germline. The V end was cut by 5 bases, the J end by 1 base, with 11 bases between. CDR3 sequence (DNA): TGTGCCAGCAGCACAGGATTCACGAACACTGAAGCTTTCTTT. Translating it yields CASSTGFTNTEAFF.

V and J are TRBV9 and TRBJ2-3; possible D gene TRBD1, 5 bases. The CDR3 contains 14 residues. Germline V CDR1 and CDR2: SGDLS, YYNGEE. Trimming shortened V by 4 bases and J by 2 bases, and 11 bases separated the two germline ends. CDR3 sequence reads: CASSRTPTTDTQYF. The CDR3 coding sequence is TGTGCCAGCAGCAGGACACCTACCACAGATACGCAGTATTTT.

The chain couples TRBV6-8 to TRBJ2-2; 11 bases are shared with TRBD1. The CDR3 spans 16 residues. V dropped 6 bases and J dropped 4; count of bases not matched to a gene: 7. In germline, CDR1 is MNHGY, CDR2 SAAAGT. The CDR3 protein is CASSRPGQGVTGELFF. In DNA form, the CDR3 reads TGTGCCAGCAGCCGCCCGGGACAGGGGGTCACCGGGGAGCTGTTTTTT.

The V call is TRBV1, the J call TRBJ2-1; no DNA check was done on the table's D call, TRBD2. TRBV1 is designated a pseudogene. CDR3 length: 16 amino acids. CDR3 coding DNA: TGCACCAGCAGCCAGCGGGGGACTAGCGGTTACAATGAGCAGTTCTTC. Translated: CTSSQRGTSGYNEQFF.